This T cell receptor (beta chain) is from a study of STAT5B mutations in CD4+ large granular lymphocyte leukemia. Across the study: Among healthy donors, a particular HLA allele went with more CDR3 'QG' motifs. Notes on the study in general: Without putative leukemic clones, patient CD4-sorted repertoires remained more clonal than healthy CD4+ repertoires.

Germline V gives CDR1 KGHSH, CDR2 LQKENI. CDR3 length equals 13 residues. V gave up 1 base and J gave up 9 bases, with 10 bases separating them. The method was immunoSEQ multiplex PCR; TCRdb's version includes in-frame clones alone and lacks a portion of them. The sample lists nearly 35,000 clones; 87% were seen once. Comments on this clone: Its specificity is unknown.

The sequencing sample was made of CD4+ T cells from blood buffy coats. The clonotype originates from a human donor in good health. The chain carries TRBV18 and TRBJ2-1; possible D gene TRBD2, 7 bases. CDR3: CASSPRGGTEQFF. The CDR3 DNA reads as TGTGCCAGCTCACCACGGGGGGGCACTGAGCAGTTCTTC.